The present entry profiles one T cell receptor beta chain with its context. The antigen is not known. The entry originates in a study of cytomegalovirus exposure and HLA in healthy donors. Overall study results and limits: Sequencing depth roughly uniform across donors was assumed in presence/absence analyses. Researchers left out some V segments, among them TRBV6-2 and TRBV6-3, as indistinguishable.

Germline lookup yields CDR1 SQVTM and CDR2 ANQGSEA. The CDR3 loop spans 16 amino acids. V lost 3 bases to trimming and J lost 2 bases; unmatched junction nucleotides: 4. PCR was performed using 60 Vbeta and 13 Jbeta primers. Only in-frame clones appear in the TCRdb table, and some are missing; sequencing was by immunoSEQ multiplex PCR. This sample contains tens of thousands of clones. Sequenced sample: PBMCs. This receptor was taken from a woman in her thirties or forties in good health and CMV-seronegative. J is TRBJ2-7 and V is TRBV29-1; 16 bases line up with TRBD2. The CDR3 region is CSVEGLAGGRAYEQYF. The CDR3 bases are TGCAGCGTTGAGGGACTAGCGGGAGGGCGCGCCTACGAGCAGTACTTC.